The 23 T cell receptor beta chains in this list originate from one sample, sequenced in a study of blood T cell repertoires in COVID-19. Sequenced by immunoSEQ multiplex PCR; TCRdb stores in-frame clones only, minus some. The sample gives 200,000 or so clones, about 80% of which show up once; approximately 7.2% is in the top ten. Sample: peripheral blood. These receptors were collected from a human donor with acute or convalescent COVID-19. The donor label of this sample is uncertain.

In DNA, the CDR3 is TGTGCCAGCAGCCTAAGCGGGAGGTTGGAGACCCAGTACTTC. Translated: CASSLSGRLETQYF. This chain joins TRBV9 and TRBJ2-5; 9 bases are a match to TRBD2. V lost 4 bases, J lost 5 bases, and 6 bases stayed unmatched. The length of the CDR3 is 14 residues. The germline V gene has CDR1 SGDLS and CDR2 YYNGEE.

This CDR3 reads CASSSGGNTGELFF. CDR3 bases: TGTGCCAGCAGCTCCGGGGGGAACACCGGGGAGCTGTTTTTT. This chain joins TRBV11-2 and TRBJ2-2, with D tentatively TRBD2 (6 bases). V lost 4 bases and J 1 base, leaving 7 bases between the germline ends. The CDR3 has 14 amino acids. Per the germline V gene, CDR1 is SGHAT and CDR2 is FQNNGV.

The CDR3 region has the DNA TGTGCCAGCTCACTCGGAGGGCTTCAGAATTCACCCCTCCACTTT. The encoded protein is CASSLGGLQNSPLHF. V usage is TRBV18 and J usage is TRBJ1-6; no firm D call. Germline V gene lookup returns CDR1 KGHSH and CDR2 LQKENI. The CDR3 consists of 15 residues. V lost 4 bases to trimming and J lost 7 bases, with 14 bases between them.

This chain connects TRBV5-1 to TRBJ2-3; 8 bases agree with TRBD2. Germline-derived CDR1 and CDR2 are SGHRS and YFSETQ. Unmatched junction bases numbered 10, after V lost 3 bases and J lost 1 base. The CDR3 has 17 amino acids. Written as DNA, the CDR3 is TGCGCCAGCAGCTGGACTAGCCGTACTGCTGGCACAGATACGCAGTATTTT. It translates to CASSWTSRTAGTDTQYF.

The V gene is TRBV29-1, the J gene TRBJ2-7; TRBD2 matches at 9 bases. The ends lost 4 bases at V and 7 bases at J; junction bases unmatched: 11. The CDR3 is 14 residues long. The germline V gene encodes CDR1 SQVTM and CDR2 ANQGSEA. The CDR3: CSVAASGTNGEQYF. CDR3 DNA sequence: TGCAGCGTTGCGGCTAGCGGGACGAACGGGGAGCAGTACTTC.

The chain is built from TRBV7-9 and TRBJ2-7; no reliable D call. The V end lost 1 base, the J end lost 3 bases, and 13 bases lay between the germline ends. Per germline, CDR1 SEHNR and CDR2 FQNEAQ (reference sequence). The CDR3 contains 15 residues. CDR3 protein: CASSLGGSPSYEQYF. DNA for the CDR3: TGTGCCAGCAGCTTAGGAGGCAGCCCAAGCTACGAGCAGTACTTC.

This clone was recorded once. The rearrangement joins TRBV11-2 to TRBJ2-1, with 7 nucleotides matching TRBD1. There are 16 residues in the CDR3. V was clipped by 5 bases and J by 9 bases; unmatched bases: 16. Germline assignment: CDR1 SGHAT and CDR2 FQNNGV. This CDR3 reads CASSVRSTGEAREQFF. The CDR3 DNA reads TGTGCCAGCAGCGTACGATCCACAGGGGAAGCTCGTGAGCAGTTCTTC.

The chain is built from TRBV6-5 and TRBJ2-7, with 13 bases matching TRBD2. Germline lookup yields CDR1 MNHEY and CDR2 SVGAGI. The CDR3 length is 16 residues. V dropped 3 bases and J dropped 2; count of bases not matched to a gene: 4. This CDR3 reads CASSYRGTSGTYEQYF. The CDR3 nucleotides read TGTGCCAGCAGTTATAGGGGGACTAGCGGGACCTACGAGCAGTACTTC.

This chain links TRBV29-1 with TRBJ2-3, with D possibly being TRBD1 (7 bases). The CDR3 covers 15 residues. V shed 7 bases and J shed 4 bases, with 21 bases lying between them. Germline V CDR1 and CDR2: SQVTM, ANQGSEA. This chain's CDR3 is CSAPLQGSGADTQYF. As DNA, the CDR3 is TGCAGCGCACCCCTACAGGGGTCGGGGGCAGATACGCAGTATTTT.

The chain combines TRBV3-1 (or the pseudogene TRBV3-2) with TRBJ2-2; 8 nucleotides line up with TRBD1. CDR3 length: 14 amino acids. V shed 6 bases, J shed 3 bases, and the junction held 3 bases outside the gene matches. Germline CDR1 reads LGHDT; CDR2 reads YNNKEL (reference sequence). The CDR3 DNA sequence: TGTGCCAGCAGGACGACAGGGGACACCGGGGAGCTGTTTTTT. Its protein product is CASRTTGDTGELFF.

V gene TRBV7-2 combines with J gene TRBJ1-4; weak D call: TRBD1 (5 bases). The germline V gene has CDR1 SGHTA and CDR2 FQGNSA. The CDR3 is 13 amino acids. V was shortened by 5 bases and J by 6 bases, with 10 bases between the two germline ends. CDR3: CASSPDRYEKLFF. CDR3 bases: TGTGCCAGCAGCCCCGACAGATATGAAAAACTGTTTTTT.

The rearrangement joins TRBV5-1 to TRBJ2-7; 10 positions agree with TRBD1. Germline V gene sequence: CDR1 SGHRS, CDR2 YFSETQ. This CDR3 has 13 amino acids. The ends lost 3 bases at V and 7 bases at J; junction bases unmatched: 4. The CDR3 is CASSWDRGREQYF. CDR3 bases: TGCGCCAGCAGCTGGGACAGGGGTAGGGAGCAGTACTTC.

Written as DNA, the CDR3 is TGTGCCTGGAGTCCGGGACACTACACTGAAGCTTTCTTT. It specifies CAWSPGHYTEAFF. J is TRBJ1-1 and V is TRBV30, with TRBD1 as a possible D gene (6 bases). The V gene lost 2 bases and the J gene lost 3 bases, with 10 bases spanning the gap. Germline V gene lookup returns CDR1 GTSNPN and CDR2 SVGIG (reference sequence). CDR3 length equals 13 residues.

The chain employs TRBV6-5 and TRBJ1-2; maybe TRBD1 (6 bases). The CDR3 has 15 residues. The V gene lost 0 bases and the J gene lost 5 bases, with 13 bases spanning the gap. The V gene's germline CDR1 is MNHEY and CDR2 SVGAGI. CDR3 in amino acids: CASSYSGQGKYGYTF. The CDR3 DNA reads TGTGCCAGCAGTTACTCAGGTCAGGGGAAGTATGGCTACACCTTC.

The CDR3 loop reads CASSALAGVAAGELFF. CDR3 nucleotides: TGTGCCAGCAGCGCCCTAGCGGGAGTTGCGGCCGGGGAGCTGTTTTTT. The chain employs TRBV11-2 and TRBJ2-2; TRBD2 aligns across 10 bases. Germline V gene data show CDR1 as SGHAT and CDR2 as FQNNGV. The CDR3 runs to 16 residues. V was clipped by 5 bases and J by 6 bases; unmatched bases: 9. Supplemented by reference TRBV11-2 and TRBJ2-2, the full variable domain reads EAGVAQSPRYKIIEKRQSVAFWCNPISGHATLYWYQQILGQGPKLLIQFQNNGVVDDSQLPKDRFSAERLKGVDSTLKIQPAKLEDSAVYLCASSALAGVAAGELFFGEGSRLTVL.

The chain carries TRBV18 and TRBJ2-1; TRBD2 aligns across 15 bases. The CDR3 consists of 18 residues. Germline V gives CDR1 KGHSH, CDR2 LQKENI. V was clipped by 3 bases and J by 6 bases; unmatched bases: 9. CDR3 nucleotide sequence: TGTGCCAGCTCACCGTTTCTTTCGGGACTAGCGGGAGGCAATGAGCAGTTCTTC. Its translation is CASSPFLSGLAGGNEQFF.

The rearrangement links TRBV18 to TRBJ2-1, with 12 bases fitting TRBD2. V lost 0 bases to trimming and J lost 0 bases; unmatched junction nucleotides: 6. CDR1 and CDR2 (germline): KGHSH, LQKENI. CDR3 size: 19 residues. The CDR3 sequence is CASSPPTGLAGLSYNEQFF. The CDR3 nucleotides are TGTGCCAGCTCACCACCGACGGGACTAGCGGGTCTCTCCTACAATGAGCAGTTCTTC.

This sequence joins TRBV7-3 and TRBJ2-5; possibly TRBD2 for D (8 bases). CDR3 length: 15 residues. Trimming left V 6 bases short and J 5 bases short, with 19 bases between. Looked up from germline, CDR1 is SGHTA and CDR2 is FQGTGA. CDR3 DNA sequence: TGTGCCAGCAGTCTTAGGGGGCCTAGCGGGGAGACCCAGTACTTC. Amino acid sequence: CASSLRGPSGETQYF.

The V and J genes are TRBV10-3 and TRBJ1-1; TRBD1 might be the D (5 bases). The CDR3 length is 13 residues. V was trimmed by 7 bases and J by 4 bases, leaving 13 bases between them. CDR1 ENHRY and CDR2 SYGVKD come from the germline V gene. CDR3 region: CAIMMTGGTEAFF. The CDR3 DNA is TGTGCCATCATGATGACGGGGGGCACTGAAGCTTTCTTT.

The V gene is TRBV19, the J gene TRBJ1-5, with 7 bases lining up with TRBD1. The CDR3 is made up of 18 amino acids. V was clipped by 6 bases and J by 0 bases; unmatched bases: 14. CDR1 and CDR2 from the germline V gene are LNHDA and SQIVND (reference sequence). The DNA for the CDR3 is TGTGCCAGTAGCACCTCCGGGACAGCCGGTTATAGCAATCAGCCCCAGCATTTT. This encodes CASSTSGTAGYSNQPQHF.

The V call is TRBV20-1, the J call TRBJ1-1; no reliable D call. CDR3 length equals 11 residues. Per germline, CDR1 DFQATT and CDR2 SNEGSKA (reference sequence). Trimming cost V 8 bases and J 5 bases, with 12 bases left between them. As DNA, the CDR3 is TGCAGTCCACGGCCGGAGACTGAAGCTTTCTTT. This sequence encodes CSPRPETEAFF.

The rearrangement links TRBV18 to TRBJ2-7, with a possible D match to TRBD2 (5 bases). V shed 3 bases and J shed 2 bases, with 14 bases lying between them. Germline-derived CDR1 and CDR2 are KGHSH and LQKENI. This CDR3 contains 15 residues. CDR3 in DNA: TGTGCCAGCTCACCCGTGGGAGATCCGGCCTACGAGCAGTACTTC. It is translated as CASSPVGDPAYEQYF.

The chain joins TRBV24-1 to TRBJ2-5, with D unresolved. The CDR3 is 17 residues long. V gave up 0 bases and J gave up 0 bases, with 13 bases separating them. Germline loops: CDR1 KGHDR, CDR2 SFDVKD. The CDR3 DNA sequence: TGTGCCACCAGTGATTTGGGGCAGATCCTTTACCAAGAGACCCAGTACTTC. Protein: CATSDLGQILYQETQYF.